The 14 T cell receptor beta chains below were found in one sample sequenced in a study of blood T cell repertoires in COVID-19. Generated by immunoSEQ multiplex PCR, the TCRdb table keeps only in-frame clones and is missing some. Of 200,000 to 250,000 clones in the sample, 82% were seen once. The sequenced sample consisted of PBMCs or T cells enriched from blood (not recorded which). These receptors all stem from an older woman who had recovered from COVID-19.

The rearrangement links TRBV29-1 to TRBJ1-5; 7 positions match TRBD1. V lost 7 bases and J lost 2; bases outside the gene matches: 5. CDR1 is SQVTM, CDR2 ANQGSEA, per germline. The CDR3 consists of 13 residues. The CDR3 region is CSAGTDGNQPQHF. Written as DNA, the CDR3 is TGCAGCGCGGGGACAGATGGCAATCAGCCCCAGCATTTT. Combining the CDR3 with reference TRBV29-1 and TRBJ1-5 gives the whole variable domain SAVISQKPSRDICQRGTSLTIQCQVDSQVTMMFWYRQQPGQSLTLIATANQGSEATYESGFVIDKFPISRPNLTFSTLTVSNMSPEDSSIYLCSAGTDGNQPQHFGDGTRLSIL.

The J gene is TRBJ2-5, the V gene TRBV7-3; D gene unclear. The CDR3 runs to 13 residues. Germline CDR1 SGHTA, CDR2 FQGTGA. V was shortened by 1 base and J by 5 bases, with 8 bases between the two germline ends. CDR3 DNA: TGTGCCAGCAGCTTAATGGGCGAGGAGACCCAGTACTTC. Translation gives CASSLMGEETQYF.

V gene TRBV10-2 combines with J gene TRBJ2-5; 12 nucleotides align to TRBD1. The CDR3 runs to 15 residues. Germline V lookup: CDR1 WSHSY, CDR2 SAAADI. The junction had 7 bases not matched to a gene; V was cut back by 6 bases and J by 5 bases. The CDR3 sequence: CASRDPGQGAETQYF. In DNA, the CDR3 is TGCGCCAGCAGAGATCCGGGACAGGGGGCCGAGACCCAGTACTTC.

This clone has only one observation. V is TRBV4-1 and J is TRBJ2-7; 8 bases align to TRBD1. Trimming removed 4 bases from V and 5 bases from J; junction bases left unmatched: 7. CDR1 is MGHRA, CDR2 YSYEKL, per germline. The CDR3 runs to 14 residues. CDR3: CASSLGRGLDEQYF. CDR3 DNA: TGCGCCAGCAGCCTTGGCAGGGGGCTCGACGAGCAGTACTTC.

The J gene is TRBJ2-5, the V gene TRBV4-2; possibly TRBD2 for D (6 bases). This CDR3 has 14 residues. Trimming pared 1 base from V and 4 bases from J, leaving 10 bases between. The germline gives CDR1 LGHNA, CDR2 YNFKEQ. This chain's CDR3 is CASSQGGSGETQYF. In DNA, the CDR3 is TGTGCCAGCAGCCAAGGGGGTAGCGGAGAGACCCAGTACTTC.

The V call is TRBV4-3, the J call TRBJ1-3, with D possibly TRBD1 on 5 matching bases. The CDR3 spans 16 residues. From germline, CDR1 is LGHNA and CDR2 YSLEER. V dropped 0 bases and J dropped 0 bases, with 9 bases sitting between them. Here the CDR3 reads CASSQDGTYSGNTIYF. In DNA, the CDR3 is TGCGCCAGCAGCCAAGACGGGACTTACTCTGGAAACACCATATATTTT.

CDR3 sequence reads: CASSIGQGMLFF. The CDR3 bases are TGTGCCAGTAGTATAGGACAGGGAATGCTGTTTTTT. The V call is TRBV19, the J call TRBJ2-2, with 7 bases fitting TRBD1. This CDR3 has 12 residues. CDR1 is LNHDA, CDR2 SQIVND, per germline (reference sequence). Germline trimming cut 1 base from V and 13 bases from J; bases unmatched to any gene: 3.

The chain couples TRBV19 to TRBJ1-1; no clear D. This CDR3 spans 16 amino acids. Germline loops: CDR1 LNHDA, CDR2 SQIVND (reference sequence). V lost 8 bases and J lost 1, with 20 bases in between. The CDR3 DNA reads as TGTGCCAGTCAGGCGGGCGCCAGGCCGGGGAACACTGAAGCTTTCTTT. Its protein is CASQAGARPGNTEAFF.

The CDR3 here is CASSAKWDSEAFF. The CDR3 nucleotides are TGCGCCAGCAGCGCAAAATGGGACAGTGAAGCTTTCTTT. V usage is TRBV5-1 and J usage is TRBJ1-1, with TRBD1 matching 7 bases. This CDR3 is 13 amino acids long. Germline V gives CDR1 SGHRS, CDR2 YFSETQ. V was clipped by 4 bases and J by 7 bases; unmatched bases: 7.

The CDR3 reads CSGAPGQGADEQYF. For the CDR3, the DNA is TGCAGCGGTGCGCCGGGACAGGGGGCCGACGAGCAGTACTTC. The gene calls are TRBV29-1 and TRBJ2-7; 12 bases are shared with TRBD1. Losses at the gene ends were 7 bases for V and 5 bases for J; bases not matched to a gene: 9. The V gene's germline CDR1 is SQVTM and CDR2 ANQGSEA. The CDR3 runs to 14 residues.

This sequence joins TRBV3-1 (or the pseudogene TRBV3-2) and TRBJ2-3; D call uncertain. The CDR3 has 16 residues. The V end was cut by 6 bases, the J end by 4 bases, with 20 bases between. Germline V lookup: CDR1 LGHDT, CDR2 YNNKEL (reference sequence). The CDR3 loop is CASSQNNPLTPDTQYF. Here the CDR3 DNA reads TGTGCCAGCAGTCAAAATAACCCACTAACCCCAGATACGCAGTATTTT.

The chain employs TRBV7-6 and TRBJ2-1; TRBD2 agrees at 7 bases. J gave up 6 bases and V 2 bases, and 10 bases lay outside the gene matches. Germline CDR1 SGHVS, CDR2 FNYEAQ. The CDR3 spans 16 residues. The CDR3 nucleotides are TGTGCCAGCAGCTTACTTTTGTGGGAGGGCCGCAATGAGCAGTTCTTC. It yields the protein CASSLLLWEGRNEQFF.

CDR3 sequence (DNA): TGTGCCAGCAGCACGGGTCACAGGGGCAACACTGAAGCTTTCTTT. It codes for CASSTGHRGNTEAFF. The V gene is TRBV7-2, the J gene TRBJ1-1; 7 nucleotides match TRBD1. The length of the CDR3 is 15 residues. CDR1 and CDR2 (germline): SGHTA, FQGNSA. J was trimmed by 2 bases and V by 5 bases; bases with no gene match: 8.

This chain links TRBV6-2 or TRBV6-3 with TRBJ1-1; D possibly corresponds to TRBD1 (6 bases). The length of the CDR3 is 16 residues. Trimming removed 0 bases at V and 4 bases at J, with 15 bases between. CDR1 and CDR2 (germline): MNHEY, SVGEGT. The chain's CDR3 is CASSYSTGGERTEAFF. CDR3 in DNA: TGTGCCAGCAGTTACTCGACGGGGGGCGAACGCACTGAAGCTTTCTTT.